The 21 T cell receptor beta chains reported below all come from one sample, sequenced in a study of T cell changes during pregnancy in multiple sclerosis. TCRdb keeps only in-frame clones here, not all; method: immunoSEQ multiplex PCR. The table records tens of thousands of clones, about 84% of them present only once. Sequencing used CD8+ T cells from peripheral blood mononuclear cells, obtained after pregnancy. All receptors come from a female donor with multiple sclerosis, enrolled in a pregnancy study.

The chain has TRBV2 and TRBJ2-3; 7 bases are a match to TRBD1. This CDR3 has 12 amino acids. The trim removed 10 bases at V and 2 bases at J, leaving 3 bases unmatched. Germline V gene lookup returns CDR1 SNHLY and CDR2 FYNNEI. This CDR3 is CATQGFTDTQYF. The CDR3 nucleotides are TGTGCCACACAGGGGTTCACAGATACGCAGTATTTT.

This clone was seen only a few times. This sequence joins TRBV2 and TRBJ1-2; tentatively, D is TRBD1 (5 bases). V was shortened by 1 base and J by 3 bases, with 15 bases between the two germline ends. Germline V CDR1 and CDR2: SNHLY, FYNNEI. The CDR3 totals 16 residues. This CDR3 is CASSEDTAGRDYGYTF. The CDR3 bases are TGTGCCAGCAGTGAAGATACCGCGGGACGGGACTATGGCTACACCTTC.

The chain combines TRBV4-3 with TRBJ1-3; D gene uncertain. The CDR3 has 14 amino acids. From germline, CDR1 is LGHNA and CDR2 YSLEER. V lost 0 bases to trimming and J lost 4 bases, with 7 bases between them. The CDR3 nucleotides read TGCGCCAGCAGCCAAGATTCCCCGGGAAACACCATATATTTT. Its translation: CASSQDSPGNTIYF.

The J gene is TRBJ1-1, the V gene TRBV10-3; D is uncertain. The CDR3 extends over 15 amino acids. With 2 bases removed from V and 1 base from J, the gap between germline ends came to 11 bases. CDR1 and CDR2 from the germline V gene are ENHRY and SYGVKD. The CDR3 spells CAISESPAANTEAFF. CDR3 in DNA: TGTGCCATCAGTGAGAGTCCGGCGGCGAACACTGAAGCTTTCTTT.

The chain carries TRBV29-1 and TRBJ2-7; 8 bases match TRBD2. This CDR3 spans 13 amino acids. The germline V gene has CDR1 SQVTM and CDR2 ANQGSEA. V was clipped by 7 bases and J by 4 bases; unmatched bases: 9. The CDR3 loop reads CSGLGGASYEQYF. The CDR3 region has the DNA TGCAGCGGTCTCGGGGGGGCGTCATACGAGCAGTACTTC.

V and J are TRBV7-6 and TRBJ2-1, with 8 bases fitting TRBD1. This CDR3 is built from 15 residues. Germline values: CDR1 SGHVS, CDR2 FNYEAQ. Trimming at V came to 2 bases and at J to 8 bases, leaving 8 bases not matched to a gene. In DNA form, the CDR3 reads TGTGCCAGCAGCTTAAACCCCTCGACAGGGGATGAGCAGTTCTTC. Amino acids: CASSLNPSTGDEQFF.

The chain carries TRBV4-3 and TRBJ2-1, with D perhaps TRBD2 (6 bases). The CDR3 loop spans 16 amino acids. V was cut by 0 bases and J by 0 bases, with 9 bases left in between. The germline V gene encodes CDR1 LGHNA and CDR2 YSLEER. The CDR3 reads CASSQDRDFSYNEQFF. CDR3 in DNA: TGCGCCAGCAGCCAAGACAGGGACTTCTCCTACAATGAGCAGTTCTTC.

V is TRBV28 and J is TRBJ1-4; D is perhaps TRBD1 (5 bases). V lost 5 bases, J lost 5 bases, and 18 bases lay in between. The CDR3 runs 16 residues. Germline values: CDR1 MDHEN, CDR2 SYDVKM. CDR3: CASSPRGRDPNEKLFF. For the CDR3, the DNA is TGTGCCAGCAGTCCCCGCGGGCGGGACCCGAATGAAAAACTGTTTTTT.

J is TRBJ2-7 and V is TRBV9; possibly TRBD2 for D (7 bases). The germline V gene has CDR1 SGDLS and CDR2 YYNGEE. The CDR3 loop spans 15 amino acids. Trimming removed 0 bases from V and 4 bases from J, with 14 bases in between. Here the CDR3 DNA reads TGTGCCAGCAGCGTAGGGGGGGGGCAGGCGTACGAGCAGTACTTC. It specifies CASSVGGGQAYEQYF.

CDR3 residues: CASSLLAGHYEQYF. The CDR3 DNA reads TGTGCCAGCAGCCTCCTAGCGGGCCACTACGAGCAGTACTTC. The chain has TRBV11-2 and TRBJ2-7; 8 nucleotides match TRBD2. CDR1 is SGHAT, CDR2 FQNNGV, per germline. Trimming removed 5 bases from V and 3 bases from J; junction bases left unmatched: 6. This CDR3 spans 14 amino acids.

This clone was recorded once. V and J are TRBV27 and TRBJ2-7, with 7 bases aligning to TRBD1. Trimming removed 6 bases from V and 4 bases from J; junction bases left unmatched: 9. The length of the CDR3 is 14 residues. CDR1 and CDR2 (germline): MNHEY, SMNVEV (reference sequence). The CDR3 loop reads CASSRDSSQYEQYF. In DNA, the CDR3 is TGTGCCAGCAGCCGGGACAGTTCACAGTACGAGCAGTACTTC.

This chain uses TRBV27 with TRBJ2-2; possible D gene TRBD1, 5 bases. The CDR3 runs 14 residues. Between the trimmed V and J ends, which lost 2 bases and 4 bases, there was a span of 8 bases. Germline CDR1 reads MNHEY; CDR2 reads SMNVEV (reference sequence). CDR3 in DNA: TGTGCCAGCAGTTTAACAGGAGCCACCGGGGAGCTGTTTTTT. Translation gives CASSLTGATGELFF.

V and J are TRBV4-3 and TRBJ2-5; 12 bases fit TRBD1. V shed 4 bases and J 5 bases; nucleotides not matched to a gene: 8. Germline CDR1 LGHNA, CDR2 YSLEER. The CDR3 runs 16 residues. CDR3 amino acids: CASSPTGTGGSETQYF. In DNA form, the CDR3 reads TGCGCCAGCAGCCCCACCGGGACAGGGGGCTCGGAGACCCAGTACTTC.

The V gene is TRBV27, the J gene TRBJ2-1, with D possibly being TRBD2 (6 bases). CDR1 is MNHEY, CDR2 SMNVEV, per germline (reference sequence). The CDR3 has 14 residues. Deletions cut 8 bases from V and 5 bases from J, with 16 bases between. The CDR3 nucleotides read TGTGCCAGCGGGTGGGTGGGCGGGGACAATGAGCAGTTCTTC. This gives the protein CASGWVGGDNEQFF.

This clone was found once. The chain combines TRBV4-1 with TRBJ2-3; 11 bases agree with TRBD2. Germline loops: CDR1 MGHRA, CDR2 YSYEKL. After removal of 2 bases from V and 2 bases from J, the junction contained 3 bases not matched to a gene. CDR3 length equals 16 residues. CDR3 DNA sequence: TGCGCCAGCAGCCAACTAGCGGGGGGACACACAGATACGCAGTATTTT. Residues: CASSQLAGGHTDTQYF.

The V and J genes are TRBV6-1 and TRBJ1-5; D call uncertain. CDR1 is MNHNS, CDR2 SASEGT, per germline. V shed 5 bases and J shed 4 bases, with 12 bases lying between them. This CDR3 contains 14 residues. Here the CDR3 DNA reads TGTGCCAGCAGTCTAGACGAGGAGAATCAGCCCCAGCATTTT. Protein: CASSLDEENQPQHF.

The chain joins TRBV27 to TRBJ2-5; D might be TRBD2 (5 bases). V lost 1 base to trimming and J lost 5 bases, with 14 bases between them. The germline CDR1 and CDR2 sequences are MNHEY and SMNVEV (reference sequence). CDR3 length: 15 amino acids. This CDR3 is CASSLFPSSMETQYF. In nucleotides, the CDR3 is TGTGCCAGCAGTTTATTTCCTAGCTCCATGGAGACCCAGTACTTC.

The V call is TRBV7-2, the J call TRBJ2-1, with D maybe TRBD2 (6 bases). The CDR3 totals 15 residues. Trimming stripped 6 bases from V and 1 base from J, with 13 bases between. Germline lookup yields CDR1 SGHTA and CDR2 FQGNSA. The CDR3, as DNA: TGTGCCAGCAGTCCTATCGGAGGGTCCTACAATGAGCAGTTCTTC. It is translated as CASSPIGGSYNEQFF.

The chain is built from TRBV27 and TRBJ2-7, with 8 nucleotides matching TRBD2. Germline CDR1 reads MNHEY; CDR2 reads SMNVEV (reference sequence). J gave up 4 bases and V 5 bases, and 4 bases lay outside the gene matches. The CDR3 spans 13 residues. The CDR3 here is CASSPGGGYEQYF. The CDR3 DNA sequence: TGTGCCAGCAGTCCCGGGGGGGGTTACGAGCAGTACTTC.

The CDR3: CASSPLGGLNTEAFF. The CDR3 DNA is TGTGCCAGCAGCCCCCTGGGGGGTTTGAACACTGAAGCTTTCTTT. This chain connects TRBV7-2 to TRBJ1-1; tentative D call: TRBD1 (5 bases). The CDR3 totals 15 residues. The ends were cut back, 5 bases at V and 0 bases at J, with 13 bases in the middle. Germline V gene lookup returns CDR1 SGHTA and CDR2 FQGNSA.

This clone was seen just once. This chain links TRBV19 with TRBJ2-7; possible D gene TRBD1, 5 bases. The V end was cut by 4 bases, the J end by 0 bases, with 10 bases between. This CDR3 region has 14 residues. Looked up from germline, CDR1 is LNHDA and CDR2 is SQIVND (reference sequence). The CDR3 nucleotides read TGTGCCAGTAGTACCCGGACAAACTCCTACGAGCAGTACTTC. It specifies CASSTRTNSYEQYF. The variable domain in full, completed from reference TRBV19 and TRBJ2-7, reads DGGITQSPKYLFRKEGQNVTLSCEQNLNHDAMYWYRQDPGQGLRLIYYSQIVNDFQKGDIAEGYSVSREKKESFPLTVTSAQKNPTAFYLCASSTRTNSYEQYFGPGTRLTVT.